This TCR beta chain was sequenced during a study of CD8 T cells in Susac syndrome. It was with random hexamers that roughly 0.5 to 1 ug RNA was reverse transcribed. Via MiXCR, TCRdb re-called the immunoSEQ multiplex PCR reads, giving one row per CDR3 protein. The table has roughly 160,000 distinct CDR3 sequences, just under 95% seen once. The CDR3 contains 15 residues. Germline CDR1 reads SGHTA; CDR2 reads FQGTGA. After removal of 2 bases from V and 9 bases from J, the junction contained 9 bases not matched to a gene. As controls, healthy donors matched for age and sex were used. TEMRA cells underwent FACS enrichment and CD8+ and CD4+ T cells underwent negative isolation.

This chain links TRBV7-3 with TRBJ2-1; the match to TRBD1 covers 8 bases. This TCR was recovered from a human donor in good health. Source material: CD4+ T cells from PBMCs. This CDR3 reads CASSLFGQGASEQFF. The CDR3 DNA sequence: TGTGCCAGCAGCTTATTCGGGCAGGGGGCCAGTGAGCAGTTCTTC.